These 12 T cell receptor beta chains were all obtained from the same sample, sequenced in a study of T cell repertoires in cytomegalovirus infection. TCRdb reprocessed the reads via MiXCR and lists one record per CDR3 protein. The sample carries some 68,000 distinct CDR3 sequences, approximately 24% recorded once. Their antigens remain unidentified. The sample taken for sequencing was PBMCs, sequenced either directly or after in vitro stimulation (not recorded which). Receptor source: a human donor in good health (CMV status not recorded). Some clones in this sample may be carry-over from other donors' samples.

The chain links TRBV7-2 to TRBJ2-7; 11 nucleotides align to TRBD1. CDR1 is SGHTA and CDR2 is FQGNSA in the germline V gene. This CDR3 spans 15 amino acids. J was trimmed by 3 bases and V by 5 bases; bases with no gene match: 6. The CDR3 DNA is TGTGCCAGCAGCCGAGGACAGGGGGCTTTCTACGAGCAGTACTTC. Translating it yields CASSRGQGAFYEQYF. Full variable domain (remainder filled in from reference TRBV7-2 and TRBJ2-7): GAGVSQSPSNKVTEKGKDVELRCDPISGHTALYWYRQSLGQGLEFLIYFQGNSAPDKSGLPSDRFSAERTGGSVSTLTIQRTQQEDSAVYLCASSRGQGAFYEQYFGPGTRLTVT.

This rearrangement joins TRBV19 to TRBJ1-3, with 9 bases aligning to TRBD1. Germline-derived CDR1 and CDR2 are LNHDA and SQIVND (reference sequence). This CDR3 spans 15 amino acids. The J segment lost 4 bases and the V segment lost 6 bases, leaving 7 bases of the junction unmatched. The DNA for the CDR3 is TGTGCCAGTAGGCGGCTGGGGACAGGGGGAAACACCATATATTTT. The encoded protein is CASRRLGTGGNTIYF.

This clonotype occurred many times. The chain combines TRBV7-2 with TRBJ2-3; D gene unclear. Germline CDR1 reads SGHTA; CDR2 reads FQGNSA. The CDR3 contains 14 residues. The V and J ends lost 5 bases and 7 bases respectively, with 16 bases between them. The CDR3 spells CASSPRRLGNTQYF. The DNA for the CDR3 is TGTGCCAGCAGCCCCCGCCGGCTTGGGAATACGCAGTATTTT.

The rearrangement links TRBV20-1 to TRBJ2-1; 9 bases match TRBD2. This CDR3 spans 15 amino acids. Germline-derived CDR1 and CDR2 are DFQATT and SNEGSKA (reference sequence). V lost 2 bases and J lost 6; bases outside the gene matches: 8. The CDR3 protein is CSARTLAGSGNEQFF. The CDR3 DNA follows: TGCAGTGCTAGAACTCTAGCGGGATCTGGCAATGAGCAGTTCTTC.

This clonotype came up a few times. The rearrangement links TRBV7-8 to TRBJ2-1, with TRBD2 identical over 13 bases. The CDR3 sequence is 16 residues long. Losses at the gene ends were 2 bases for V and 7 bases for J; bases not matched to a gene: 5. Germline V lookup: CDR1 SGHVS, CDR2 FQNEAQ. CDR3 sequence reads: CASSLRGTSGNNEQFF. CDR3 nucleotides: TGTGCCAGCAGCTTACGGGGGACTAGCGGGAATAATGAGCAGTTCTTC.

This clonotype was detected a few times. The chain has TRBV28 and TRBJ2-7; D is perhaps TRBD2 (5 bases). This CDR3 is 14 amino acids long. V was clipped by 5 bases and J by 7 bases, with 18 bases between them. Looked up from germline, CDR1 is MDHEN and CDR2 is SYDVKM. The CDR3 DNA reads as TGTGCCAGCAGTCCTACGACTACAGCCCCGGAGCAGTACTTC. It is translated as CASSPTTTAPEQYF.

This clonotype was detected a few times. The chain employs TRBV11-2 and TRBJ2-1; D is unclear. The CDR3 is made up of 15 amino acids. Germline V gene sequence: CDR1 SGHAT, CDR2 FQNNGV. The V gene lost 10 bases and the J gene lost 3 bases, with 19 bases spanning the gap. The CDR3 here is CATRPTGIFYNEQFF. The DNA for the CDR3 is TGTGCCACCCGACCGACGGGCATATTCTACAATGAGCAGTTCTTC.

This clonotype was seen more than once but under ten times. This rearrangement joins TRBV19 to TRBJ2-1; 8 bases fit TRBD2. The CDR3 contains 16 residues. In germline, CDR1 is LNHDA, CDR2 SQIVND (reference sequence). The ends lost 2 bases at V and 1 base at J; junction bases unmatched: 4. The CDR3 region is CASSISGSISYNEQFF. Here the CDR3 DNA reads TGTGCCAGTAGTATAAGCGGGAGCATATCCTACAATGAGCAGTTCTTC.

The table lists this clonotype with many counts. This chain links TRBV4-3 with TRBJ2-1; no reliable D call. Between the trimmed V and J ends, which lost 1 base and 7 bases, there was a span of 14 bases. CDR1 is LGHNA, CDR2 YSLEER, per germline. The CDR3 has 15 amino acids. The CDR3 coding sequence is TGCGCCAGCAGCCAAGGGACCGAATGGGGAAATGAGCAGTTCTTC. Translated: CASSQGTEWGNEQFF.

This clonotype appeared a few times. CDR3 amino acids: CASSFTPGRYEQYF. The CDR3, as DNA: TGTGCCAGCAGTTTCACACCGGGACGGTACGAGCAGTACTTC. The chain is built from TRBV6-6 and TRBJ2-7; D tentatively reads TRBD1 or TRBD2 (5 bases each). The CDR3 runs to 14 residues. Germline V gene data show CDR1 as MNHNY and CDR2 as SVGAGI (reference sequence). Trimming removed 4 bases from V and 4 bases from J, with 14 bases in between.

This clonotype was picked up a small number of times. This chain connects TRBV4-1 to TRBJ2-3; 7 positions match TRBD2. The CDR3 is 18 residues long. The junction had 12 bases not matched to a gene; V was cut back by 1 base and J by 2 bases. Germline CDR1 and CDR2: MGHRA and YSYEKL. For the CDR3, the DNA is TGCGCCAGCAGCCAAGCTGGGAGGGGCAGGTCCCTCACAGATACGCAGTATTTT. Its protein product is CASSQAGRGRSLTDTQYF.

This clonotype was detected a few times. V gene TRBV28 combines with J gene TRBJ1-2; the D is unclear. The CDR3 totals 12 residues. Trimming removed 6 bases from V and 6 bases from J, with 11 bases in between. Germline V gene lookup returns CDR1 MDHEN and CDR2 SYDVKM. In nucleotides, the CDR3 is TGTGCCAGCAGCCCTAACCCTCATGGCTACACCTTC. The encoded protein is CASSPNPHGYTF.